The subject of this entry is one T cell receptor beta chain. In the original processing: Estimation of nucleated cell counts was performed using reference gene primer amplification. TCRdb keeps only in-frame clones here, not all; method: immunoSEQ multiplex PCR. For V, J and clone size, that table is used; D and trimming come from the DNA. Of more than 45,000 clones detected, more than 80% appear once; the ten largest clones hold about 2.5%. The record originates from a study of blood T cell repertoires in COVID-19. Background on the study: The samples span acute and convalescent COVID-19 from the United States, Italy and Spain. T cells, B-cell-depleted T cells, or PBMCs provided the cDNA or gDNA that served as material.

Trimming removed 0 bases from V and 4 bases from J; junction bases left unmatched: 13. There are 19 residues in the CDR3. Germline CDR1 LNHNV, CDR2 YYDKDF (reference sequence). Sequences were obtained from peripheral blood. This TCR was recovered from a man older than 75 with acute or convalescent COVID-19. The chain links TRBV15 to TRBJ2-1; 9 bases fit TRBD2. The CDR3 sequence: CATSRDLRGGLLRYNEQFF. The CDR3, as DNA: TGTGCCACCAGCAGAGATCTGCGGGGGGGCCTACTGCGTTACAATGAGCAGTTCTTC. Complete variable domain (other parts from reference TRBV15 and TRBJ2-1): DAMVIQNPRYQVTQFGKPVTLSCSQTLNHNVMYWYQQKSSQAPKLLFHYYDKDFNNEADTPDNFQSRRPNTSFCFLDIRSPGLGDTAMYLCATSRDLRGGLLRYNEQFFGPGTRLTVL.